These 8 T cell receptor beta chains share one sample of origin, sequenced in a study of cytomegalovirus exposure and HLA in healthy donors. Primers included in the PCR were 60 Vbeta and 13 Jbeta primers. The protocol was immunoSEQ multiplex PCR, while the TCRdb copy is restricted to in-frame clones and leaves out a portion. This sample has over 150,000 clones, with around 80% found just once. Sequences were obtained from PBMCs. These TCRs come from a woman aged 45-65 years in good health and CMV-seropositive.

The CDR3 region is CASSLAHPGQVGNTEAFF. The CDR3 DNA sequence: TGTGCCAGCAGCTTGGCACACCCGGGACAGGTGGGGAACACTGAAGCTTTCTTT. The chain recombines TRBV7-6 with TRBJ1-1; 8 nucleotides line up with TRBD1. The CDR3 is made up of 18 amino acids. V dropped 3 bases and J dropped 1; count of bases not matched to a gene: 13. From germline, CDR1 is SGHVS and CDR2 FNYEAQ.

The CDR3 coding sequence is TGTGCCAGCCCCCAACAACCCCAGGCCCCTAATCAGCCCCAGCATTTT. Amino acid sequence: CASPQQPQAPNQPQHF. V and J are TRBV5-6 and TRBJ1-5; D ambiguous. V was shortened by 7 bases and J by 4 bases, with 21 bases between the two germline ends. In germline, CDR1 is SGHDT, CDR2 YYEEEE. This CDR3 contains 16 residues.

The CDR3: CGIGGGAQETQYF. In DNA, the CDR3 is TGCGGGATAGGCGGGGGGGCTCAAGAGACCCAGTACTTC. This chain links TRBV10-1 with TRBJ2-5, with 9 bases lining up with TRBD2. The CDR3 spans 13 residues. CDR1 and CDR2 (germline): WNHNN, SYGVQD (reference sequence).

To note about this clone: The junction does not match germline at one end; this may be a read error. J is TRBJ1-5 and V is TRBV7-2, with D tentatively TRBD1 (5 bases). There are 15 residues in the CDR3. The germline CDR1 and CDR2 sequences are SGHTA and FQGNSA. The CDR3 DNA reads as TGTGCCAGCAGCCCCCAGGGCCTAACCGGTCAGCCACAGCATTTT. It translates to CASSPQGLTGQPQHF. The full variable domain, completed using reference TRBV7-2 and TRBJ1-5, is GAGVSQSPSNKVTEKGKDVELRCDPISGHTALYWYRQSLGQGLEFLIYFQGNSAPDKSGLPSDRFSAERTGGSVSTLTIQRTQQEDSAVYLCASSPQGLTGQPQHFGDGTRLSIL.

The chain carries TRBV28 and TRBJ1-2, with D uncertain. Germline V gene lookup returns CDR1 MDHEN and CDR2 SYDVKM. V lost 6 bases and J lost 8, with 16 bases in between. The CDR3 sequence is 13 residues long. In DNA, the CDR3 is TGTGCCAGCAGACCAGACATGCGGGTGGGCTACACCTTC. Translated: CASRPDMRVGYTF.

The gene calls are TRBV7-6 and TRBJ2-4; a weak D match, TRBD1 (6 bases). V was trimmed by 4 bases and J by 7 bases, leaving 20 bases between them. CDR3 length: 16 amino acids. Per the germline V gene, CDR1 is SGHVS and CDR2 is FNYEAQ. The chain's CDR3 is CASSSAPRMRGNIQYF. The CDR3 region has the DNA TGTGCCAGCAGCTCAGCCCCGCGGATGAGGGGGAACATTCAGTACTTC.

The V gene is TRBV28, the J gene TRBJ1-2; the D is unclear. CDR3 size: 14 residues. The germline CDR1 and CDR2 sequences are MDHEN and SYDVKM. Trimming stripped 8 bases from V and 4 bases from J, with 17 bases between. The CDR3 loop is CASGGGSSVYGYTF. As DNA, the CDR3 is TGTGCCAGCGGTGGCGGCTCGAGTGTCTATGGCTACACCTTC.

CDR3 nucleotide sequence: TGTGCCAGCAGTCCCACCGGTCGGGAGAACACTGAAGCTTTCTTT. This gives the protein CASSPTGRENTEAFF. The chain employs TRBV6-1 and TRBJ1-1; D ambiguous. The CDR3 runs 15 residues. Germline-derived CDR1 and CDR2 are MNHNS and SASEGT. With 5 bases removed from V and 1 base from J, the gap between germline ends came to 14 bases.